The clone carrying this T cell receptor (beta chain) was recorded once. The CDR3 extends over 15 amino acids. The ends were cut back, 6 bases at V and 2 bases at J, with 17 bases in the middle. Germline assignment: CDR1 MNHEY and CDR2 SVGAGI. Sequenced by immunoSEQ multiplex PCR; TCRdb stores in-frame clones only, minus some. In the table there are approximately 60,000 clones, over 75% of which are singletons. This sample was included in a study of blood T cell repertoires in COVID-19. Study-wide background: PBMCs, B-cell-depleted T cells, or T cells provided the cDNA or gDNA that made up the material.

Source material: peripheral blood. The rearrangement links TRBV6-5 to TRBJ2-7; D perhaps matches TRBD2 (5 bases). The receptor's source is a man older than 75 with acute or convalescent COVID-19. CDR3 loop: CASSLGNSGTYEQYF. The CDR3 nucleotides read TGTGCCAGCAGCCTTGGTAACTCGGGGACCTACGAGCAGTACTTC.